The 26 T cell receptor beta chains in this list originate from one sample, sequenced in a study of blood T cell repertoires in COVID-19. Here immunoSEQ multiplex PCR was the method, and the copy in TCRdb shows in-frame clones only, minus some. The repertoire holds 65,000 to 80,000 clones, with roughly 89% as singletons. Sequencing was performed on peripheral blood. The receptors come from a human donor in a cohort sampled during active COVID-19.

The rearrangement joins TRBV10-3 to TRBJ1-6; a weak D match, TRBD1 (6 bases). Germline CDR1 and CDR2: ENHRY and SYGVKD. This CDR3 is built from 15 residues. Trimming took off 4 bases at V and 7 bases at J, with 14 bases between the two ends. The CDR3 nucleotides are TGTGCCATCAGTGCACAGGGTGGTGACAATTCACCCCTCCACTTT. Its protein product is CAISAQGGDNSPLHF.

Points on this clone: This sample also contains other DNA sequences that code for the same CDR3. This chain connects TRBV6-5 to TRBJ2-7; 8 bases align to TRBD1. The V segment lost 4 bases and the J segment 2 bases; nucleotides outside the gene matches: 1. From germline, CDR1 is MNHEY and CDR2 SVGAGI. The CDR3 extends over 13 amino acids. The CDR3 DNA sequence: TGTGCCAGCAGTTTGGACAGGGCCTACGAGCAGTACTTC. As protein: CASSLDRAYEQYF.

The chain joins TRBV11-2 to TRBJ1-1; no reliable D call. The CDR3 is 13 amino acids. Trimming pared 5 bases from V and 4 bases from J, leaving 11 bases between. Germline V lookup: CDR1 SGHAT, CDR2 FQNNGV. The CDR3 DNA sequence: TGTGCCAGCAGCCCCCCGGGTGGCACTGAAGCTTTCTTT. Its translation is CASSPPGGTEAFF. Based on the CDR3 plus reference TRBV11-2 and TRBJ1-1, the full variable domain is EAGVAQSPRYKIIEKRQSVAFWCNPISGHATLYWYQQILGQGPKLLIQFQNNGVVDDSQLPKDRFSAERLKGVDSTLKIQPAKLEDSAVYLCASSPPGGTEAFFGQGTRLTVV.

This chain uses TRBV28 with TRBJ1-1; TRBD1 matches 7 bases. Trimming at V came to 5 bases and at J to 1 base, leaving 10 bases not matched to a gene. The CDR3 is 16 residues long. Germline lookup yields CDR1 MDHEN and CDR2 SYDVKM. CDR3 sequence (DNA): TGTGCCAGCAGTATAGGGGGCGGGGCCCCGAACACTGAAGCTTTCTTT. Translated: CASSIGGGAPNTEAFF.

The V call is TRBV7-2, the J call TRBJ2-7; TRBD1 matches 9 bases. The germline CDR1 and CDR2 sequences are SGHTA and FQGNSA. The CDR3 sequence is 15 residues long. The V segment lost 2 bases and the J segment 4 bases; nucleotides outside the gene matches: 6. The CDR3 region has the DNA TGTGCCAGCAGCTTACCGGGACAGGGAAAGTACGAGCAGTACTTC. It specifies CASSLPGQGKYEQYF.

The CDR3 protein is CASSPAGGASGTQYF. The CDR3 region has the DNA TGTGCCAGTAGTCCAGCGGGGGGGGCGAGCGGGACCCAGTACTTC. This sequence joins TRBV19 and TRBJ2-5, with TRBD2 matching over 10 bases. With V trimmed by 5 bases and J by 7 bases, 10 bases remained unmatched. Germline CDR1 and CDR2: LNHDA and SQIVND (reference sequence). The CDR3 contains 15 residues.

CDR3 coding DNA: TGCGCCAGCAGCTTGGGACAGGGGCCCTATGGCTACACCTTC. This translates into CASSLGQGPYGYTF. The rearrangement links TRBV5-1 to TRBJ1-2; TRBD1 aligns across 8 bases. The CDR3 is 14 amino acids. The ends lost 0 bases at V and 4 bases at J; junction bases unmatched: 2. Germline V gene lookup returns CDR1 SGHRS and CDR2 YFSETQ.

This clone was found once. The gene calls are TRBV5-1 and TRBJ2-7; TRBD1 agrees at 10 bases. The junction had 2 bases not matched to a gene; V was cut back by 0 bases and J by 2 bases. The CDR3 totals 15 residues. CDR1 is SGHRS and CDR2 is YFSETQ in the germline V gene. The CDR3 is CASSLAGTGAYEQYF. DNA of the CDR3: TGCGCCAGCAGCTTGGCCGGGACAGGGGCCTACGAGCAGTACTTC. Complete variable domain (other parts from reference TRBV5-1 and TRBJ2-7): KAGVTQTPRYLIKTRGQQVTLSCSPISGHRSVSWYQQTPGQGLQFLFEYFSETQRNKGNFPGRFSGRQFSNSRSEMNVSTLELGDSALYLCASSLAGTGAYEQYFGPGTRLTVT.

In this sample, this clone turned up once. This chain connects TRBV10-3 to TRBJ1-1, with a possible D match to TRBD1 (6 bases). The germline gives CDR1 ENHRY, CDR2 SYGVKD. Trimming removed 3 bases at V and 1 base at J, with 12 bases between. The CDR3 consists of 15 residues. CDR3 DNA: TGTGCCATCAGTGACTGGGCCAGGGGGAACACTGAAGCTTTCTTT. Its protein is CAISDWARGNTEAFF.

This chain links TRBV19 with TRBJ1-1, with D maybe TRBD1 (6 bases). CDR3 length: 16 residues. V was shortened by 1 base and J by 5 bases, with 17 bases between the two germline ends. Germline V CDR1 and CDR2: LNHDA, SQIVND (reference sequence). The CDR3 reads CASSIGRGRGDTEAFF. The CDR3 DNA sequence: TGTGCCAGTAGTATAGGTCGGGGCAGGGGTGATACTGAAGCTTTCTTT.

The CDR3 DNA follows: TGTGCCAGCAGCTTAGTGCCTAGCGGGGGGCCCAATGAGCAGTTCTTC. It translates to CASSLVPSGGPNEQFF. The chain uses TRBV7-3 and TRBJ2-1, with 11 nucleotides matching TRBD2. The CDR3 is made up of 16 amino acids. Germline CDR1 is SGHTA and CDR2 is FQGTGA. Unmatched junction bases numbered 6, after V lost 2 bases and J lost 6 bases.

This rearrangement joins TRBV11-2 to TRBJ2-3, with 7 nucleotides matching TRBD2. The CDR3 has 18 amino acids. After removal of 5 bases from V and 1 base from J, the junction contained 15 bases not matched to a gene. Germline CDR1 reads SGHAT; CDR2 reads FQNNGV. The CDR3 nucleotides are TGTGCCAGCAGCCCACCGACTAGCACCACCACGGGCACAGATACGCAGTATTTT. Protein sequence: CASSPPTSTTTGTDTQYF.

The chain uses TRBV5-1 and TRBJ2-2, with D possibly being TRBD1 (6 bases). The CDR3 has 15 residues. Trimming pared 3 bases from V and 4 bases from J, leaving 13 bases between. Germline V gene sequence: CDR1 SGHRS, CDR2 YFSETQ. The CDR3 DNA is TGCGCCAGCAGCTCAACGACAGGAAGCACCGGGGAGCTGTTTTTT. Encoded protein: CASSSTTGSTGELFF.

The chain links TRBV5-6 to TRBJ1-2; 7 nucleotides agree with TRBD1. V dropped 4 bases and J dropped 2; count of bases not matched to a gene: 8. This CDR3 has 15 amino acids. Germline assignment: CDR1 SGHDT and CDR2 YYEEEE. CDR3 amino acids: CASSKGQRLNYGYTF. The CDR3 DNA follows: TGTGCCAGCAGCAAGGGACAGCGTCTCAACTATGGCTACACCTTC.

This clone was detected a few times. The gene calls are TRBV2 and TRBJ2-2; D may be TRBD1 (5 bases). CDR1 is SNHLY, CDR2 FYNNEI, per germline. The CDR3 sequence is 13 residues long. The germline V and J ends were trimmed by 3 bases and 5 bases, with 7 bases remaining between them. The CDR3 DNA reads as TGTGCCAGCAGTGAGGCAGGGACCGGGGAGCTGTTTTTT. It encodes CASSEAGTGELFF.

Here the CDR3 reads CASSGWGSRTEAFF. The CDR3 region has the DNA TGCGCCAGCAGCGGGTGGGGCTCGAGAACTGAAGCTTTCTTT. V usage is TRBV5-1 and J usage is TRBJ1-1; possibly TRBD1 for D (5 bases). Germline V lookup: CDR1 SGHRS, CDR2 YFSETQ. The CDR3 covers 14 residues. Trimming shortened V by 4 bases and J by 5 bases, and 15 bases separated the two germline ends.

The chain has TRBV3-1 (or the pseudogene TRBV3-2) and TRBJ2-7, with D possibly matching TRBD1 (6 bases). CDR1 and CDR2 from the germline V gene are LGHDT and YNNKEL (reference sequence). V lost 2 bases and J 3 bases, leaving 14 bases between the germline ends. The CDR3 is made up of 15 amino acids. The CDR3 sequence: CASSQHQARGYEQYF. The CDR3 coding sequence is TGTGCCAGCAGCCAACACCAGGCCAGGGGCTACGAGCAGTACTTC.

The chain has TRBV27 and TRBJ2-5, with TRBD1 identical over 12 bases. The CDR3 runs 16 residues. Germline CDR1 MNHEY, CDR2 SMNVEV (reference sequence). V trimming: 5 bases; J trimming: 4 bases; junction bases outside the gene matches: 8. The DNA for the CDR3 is TGTGCCAGCAGTCCGCCGGGACAGGGGGCTCGAGAGACCCAGTACTTC. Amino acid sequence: CASSPPGQGARETQYF.

This chain's CDR3 is CASSIQGGYGYTF. CDR3 sequence (DNA): TGTGCCAGCAGTATTCAGGGAGGGTATGGCTACACCTTC. The chain combines TRBV6-5 with TRBJ1-2, with D perhaps matching TRBD1 (5 bases). From germline, CDR1 is MNHEY and CDR2 SVGAGI. Trimming took 5 bases from V and 5 from J, leaving 12 bases between them. CDR3 length equals 13 residues.

Here the CDR3 reads CATRQGMNTEAFF. CDR3 sequence (DNA): TGTGCCACAAGACAGGGTATGAACACTGAAGCTTTCTTT. This rearrangement joins TRBV2 to TRBJ1-1; 7 nucleotides match TRBD1. Germline CDR1 is SNHLY and CDR2 is FYNNEI. J was trimmed by 0 bases and V by 10 bases; bases with no gene match: 5. The CDR3 totals 13 residues.

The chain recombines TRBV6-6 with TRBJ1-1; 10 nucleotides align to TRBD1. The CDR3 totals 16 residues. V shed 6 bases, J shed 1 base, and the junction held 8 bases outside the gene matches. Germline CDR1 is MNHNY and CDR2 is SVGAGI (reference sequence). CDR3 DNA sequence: TGTGCCAGCAGCCAACGACAGGGGGCAGGGAACACTGAAGCTTTCTTT. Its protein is CASSQRQGAGNTEAFF.

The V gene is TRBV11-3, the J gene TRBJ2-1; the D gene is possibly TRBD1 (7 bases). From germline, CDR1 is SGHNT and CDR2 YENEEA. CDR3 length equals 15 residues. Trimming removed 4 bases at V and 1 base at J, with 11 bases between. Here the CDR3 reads CASSSQGGSYNEQFF. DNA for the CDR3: TGTGCCAGCAGCTCGCAGGGGGGATCCTACAATGAGCAGTTCTTC.

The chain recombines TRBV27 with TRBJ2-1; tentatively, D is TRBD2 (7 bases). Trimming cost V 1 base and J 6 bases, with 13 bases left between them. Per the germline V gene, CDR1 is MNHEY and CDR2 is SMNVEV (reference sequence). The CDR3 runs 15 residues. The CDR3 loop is CASSLWGGARNEQFF. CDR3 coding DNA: TGTGCCAGCAGTTTATGGGGGGGGGCCCGCAATGAGCAGTTCTTC.

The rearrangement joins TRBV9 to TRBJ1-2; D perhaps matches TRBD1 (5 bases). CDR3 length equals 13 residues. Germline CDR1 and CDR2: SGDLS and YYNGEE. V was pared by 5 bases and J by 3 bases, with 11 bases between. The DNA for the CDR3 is TGTGCCAGCAGAGGAGGGGACTACTATGGCTACACCTTC. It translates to CASRGGDYYGYTF.

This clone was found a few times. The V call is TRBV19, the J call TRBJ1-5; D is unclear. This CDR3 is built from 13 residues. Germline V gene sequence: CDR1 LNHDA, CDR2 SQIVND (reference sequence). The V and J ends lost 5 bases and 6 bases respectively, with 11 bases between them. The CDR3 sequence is CASSPGRSQPQHF. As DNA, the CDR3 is TGTGCCAGTAGTCCCGGGAGGAGTCAGCCCCAGCATTTT.

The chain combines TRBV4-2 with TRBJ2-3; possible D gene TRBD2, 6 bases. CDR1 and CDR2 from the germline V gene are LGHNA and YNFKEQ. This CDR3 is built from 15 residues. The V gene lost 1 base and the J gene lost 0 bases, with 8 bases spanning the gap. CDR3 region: CASSQGGISTDTQYF. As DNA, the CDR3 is TGTGCCAGCAGCCAAGGCGGGATTAGCACAGATACGCAGTATTTT.